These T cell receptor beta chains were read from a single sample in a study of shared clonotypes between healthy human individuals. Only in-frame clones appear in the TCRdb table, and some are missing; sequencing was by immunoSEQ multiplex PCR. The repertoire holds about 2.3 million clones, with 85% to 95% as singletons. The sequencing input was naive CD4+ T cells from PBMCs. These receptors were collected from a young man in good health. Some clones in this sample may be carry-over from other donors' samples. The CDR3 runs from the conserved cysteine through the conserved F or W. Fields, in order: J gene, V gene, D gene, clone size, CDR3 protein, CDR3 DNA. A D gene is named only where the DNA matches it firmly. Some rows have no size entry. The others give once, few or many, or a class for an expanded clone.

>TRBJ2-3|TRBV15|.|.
CATSSPHRGGLLDTQYF
TGTGCCACCAGCAGCCCCCATAGGGGGGGGCTCCTGGATACGCAGTATTTT
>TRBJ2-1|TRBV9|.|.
CASSLGTDYNEQFF
TGTGCCAGCAGCCTCGGGACTGACTACAATGAGCAGTTCTTC
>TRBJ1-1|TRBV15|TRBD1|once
CATSRDGTGIVATEAFF
TGTGCCACCAGCAGAGATGGGACAGGGATCGTAGCCACTGAAGCTTTCTTT
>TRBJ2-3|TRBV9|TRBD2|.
CASSVGPSGSTDTQYF
TGTGCCAGCAGCGTAGGTCCTAGCGGGAGCACAGATACGCAGTATTTT
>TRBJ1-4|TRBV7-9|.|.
CASSLASTGLVNEKLFF
TGTGCCAGCAGCTTAGCCTCTACAGGGCTCGTTAATGAAAAACTGTTTTTT
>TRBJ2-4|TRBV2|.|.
CASSDQVAQYF
TGTGCCAGCAGTGACCAGGTGGCTCAGTACTTC
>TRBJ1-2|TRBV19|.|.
CASSAGMVVGEGYTF
TGTGCCAGTAGTGCCGGAATGGTGGTGGGGGAAGGCTACACCTTC
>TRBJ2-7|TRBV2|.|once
CASSVQATSSYEQYF
TGTGCCAGCAGTGTACAGGCTACAAGCTCCTACGAGCAGTACTTC
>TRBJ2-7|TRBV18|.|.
CASSPPRLTSYEQYF
TGTGCCAGCTCACCACCGCGCCTGACCTCCTACGAGCAGTACTTC
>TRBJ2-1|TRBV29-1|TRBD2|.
CSVGLAPYNEQFF
TGCAGCGTGGGACTAGCGCCCTACAATGAGCAGTTCTTC
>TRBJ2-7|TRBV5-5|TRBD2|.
CASSISGTSGRYEQYF
TGTGCCAGCAGCATATCCGGGACTAGCGGGAGATACGAGCAGTACTTC
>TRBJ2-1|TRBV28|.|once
CASSSIEQFF
TGTGCCAGCAGTTCCATAGAGCAGTTCTTC
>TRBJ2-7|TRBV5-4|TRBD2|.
CASSWGGGGSYEQYF
TGTGCCAGCAGCTGGGGAGGCGGGGGTTCCTACGAGCAGTACTTC
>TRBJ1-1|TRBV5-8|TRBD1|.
CASSWDRGEETEAFF
TGTGCCAGCAGCTGGGACAGGGGGGAGGAAACTGAAGCTTTCTTT
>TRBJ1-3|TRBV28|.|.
CASSSPEKYSGNTIYF
TGTGCCAGCAGTTCACCAGAAAAATACTCTGGAAACACCATATATTTT
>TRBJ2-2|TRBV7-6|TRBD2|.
CASSQPKGREVPGELFF
TGTGCCAGCAGCCAGCCGAAGGGGCGGGAGGTTCCCGGGGAGCTGTTTTTT
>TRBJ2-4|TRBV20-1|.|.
CSASLPIQYF
TGCAGTGCTAGCCTCCCCATTCAGTACTTC